These 9 T cell receptor beta chains share one sample of origin, sequenced in a study of T cell responses to AZD1222 COVID-19 vaccine. Produced via immunoSEQ multiplex PCR; TCRdb's table is partial and in-frame only. Of about 170,000 clones detected, around 88% appear once; the ten largest clones hold around 0.99%. Material: peripheral blood, obtained 28 days after the second AZD1222 dose. The receptors come from an adult who received the AZD1222 COVID-19 vaccine.

V usage is TRBV7-7 and J usage is TRBJ2-7, with unresolved D. The CDR3 totals 17 residues. Germline-derived CDR1 and CDR2 are SSHAT and FNYEAQ (reference sequence). The V and J ends lost 5 bases and 3 bases respectively, with 23 bases between them. Here the CDR3 reads CASSKPDPPWVSYEQYF. The CDR3 DNA reads as TGTGCCAGCAGCAAACCGGACCCCCCCTGGGTGAGCTACGAGCAGTACTTC.

The gene calls are TRBV19 and TRBJ2-1; D gene unclear. The ends were cut back, 10 bases at V and 3 bases at J, with 16 bases in the middle. Germline V gene data show CDR1 as LNHDA and CDR2 as SQIVND (reference sequence). The CDR3 consists of 14 residues. Here the CDR3 reads CATSDTTLYNEQFF. CDR3 nucleotide sequence: TGTGCCACCTCCGACACCACCCTCTACAATGAGCAGTTCTTC.

The DNA for the CDR3 is TGTGCCAGCGGGCTAGCGGGGGGGCTCAATGAGCAGTTCTTC. Translating gives CASGLAGGLNEQFF. The rearrangement joins TRBV5-6 to TRBJ2-1; 12 bases align to TRBD2. The V gene's germline CDR1 is SGHDT and CDR2 YYEEEE. The CDR3 sequence is 14 residues long. V gave up 7 bases and J gave up 6 bases; unmatched junction bases: 5.

The chain is built from TRBV27 and TRBJ1-2; D gene uncertain. The length of the CDR3 is 16 residues. V lost 0 bases and J 3 bases, leaving 14 bases between the germline ends. CDR1 and CDR2 from the germline V gene are MNHEY and SMNVEV (reference sequence). CDR3 residues: CASSLSRGRKDYGYTF. CDR3 coding DNA: TGTGCCAGCAGTTTATCCCGCGGACGGAAAGACTATGGCTACACCTTC.

V usage is TRBV25-1 and J usage is TRBJ1-6, with D possibly TRBD1 on 5 matching bases. This CDR3 is 16 amino acids long. The germline V and J ends were trimmed by 0 bases and 5 bases, with 11 bases remaining between them. Germline values: CDR1 MGHDK, CDR2 SYGVNS. CDR3 DNA: TGTGCCAGCAGTGAATATCGAGGGGCTGATAATTCACCCCTCCACTTT. It codes for CASSEYRGADNSPLHF.

The V call is TRBV28, the J call TRBJ1-1; D remains ambiguous. The CDR3 length is 13 residues. CDR1 MDHEN and CDR2 SYDVKM come from the germline V gene. Trimming removed 6 bases at V and 4 bases at J, with 12 bases between. CDR3 protein: CASRSGFSTEAFF. For the CDR3, the DNA is TGTGCCAGCAGATCGGGTTTCAGCACTGAAGCTTTCTTT.

The chain carries TRBV29-1 and TRBJ1-2; possible D gene TRBD1, 6 bases. The germline V gene has CDR1 SQVTM and CDR2 ANQGSEA. CDR3 length equals 13 residues. The V end lost 6 bases, the J end lost 3 bases, and 14 bases lay between the germline ends. The CDR3 is CSVNGGAYYGYTF. As DNA, the CDR3 is TGCAGCGTAAATGGGGGGGCGTACTATGGCTACACCTTC. The whole variable domain, filled in from reference TRBV29-1 and TRBJ1-2, reads SAVISQKPSRDICQRGTSLTIQCQVDSQVTMMFWYRQQPGQSLTLIATANQGSEATYESGFVIDKFPISRPNLTFSTLTVSNMSPEDSSIYLCSVNGGAYYGYTFGSGTRLTVV.

The gene calls are TRBV19 and TRBJ2-2; possible D gene TRBD2, 6 bases. Trimming stripped 7 bases from V and 1 base from J, with 13 bases between. This CDR3 has 15 amino acids. The V gene's germline CDR1 is LNHDA and CDR2 SQIVND (reference sequence). The CDR3 nucleotides are TGTGCCAGTATGGTCGGGGGTTTGAACACCGGGGAGCTGTTTTTT. This gives the protein CASMVGGLNTGELFF.

V usage is TRBV5-1 and J usage is TRBJ2-1; 7 bases map to TRBD2. CDR1 is SGHRS and CDR2 is YFSETQ in the germline V gene. V was clipped by 0 bases and J by 5 bases; unmatched bases: 8. CDR3 length equals 16 residues. The CDR3 region has the DNA TGCGCCAGCAGCTTGGCCGAGCAGCGGGGTAACAATGAGCAGTTCTTC. It translates to CASSLAEQRGNNEQFF. Using reference TRBV5-1 and TRBJ2-1 for the parts outside the CDR3, the full variable domain is KAGVTQTPRYLIKTRGQQVTLSCSPISGHRSVSWYQQTPGQGLQFLFEYFSETQRNKGNFPGRFSGRQFSNSRSEMNVSTLELGDSALYLCASSLAEQRGNNEQFFGPGTRLTVL.